These T cell receptor beta chains were read from a single sample in a study of identifying expanded T cells in peripheral blood. The data were produced by immunoSEQ multiplex PCR, yet TCRdb's version contains in-frame clones alone and is incomplete. In the table there are tens of thousands of clones, approximately 86% of which are singletons. The source material was blood. The receptor source for this set is a person aged 18-70 years in good health. CDR3s include the opening cysteine and the closing phenylalanine or tryptophan. A D gene is named only where the DNA matches it firmly. Size values are once, few and many counts, or a class for expanded clones, and some rows have none.

d_gene: TRBD2; abundance: -; len: 15; j_gene: TRBJ2-7; v_gene: TRBV7-2; CDR3nt: TGTGCCAGCAGCCCAACTAGCGGGAGGATCTACGAGCAGTACTTC; CDR3aa: CASSPTSGRIYEQYF
d_gene: TRBD2; abundance: -; len: 18; j_gene: TRBJ2-3; v_gene: TRBV19; CDR3nt: TGTGCCACCTCGAACGGACTAGCGGGAGGGTACGTTACAGATACGCAGTATTTT; CDR3aa: CATSNGLAGGYVTDTQYF
d_gene: -; abundance: -; len: 15; j_gene: TRBJ2-7; v_gene: TRBV6-6; CDR3nt: TGTGCCAGCAGTTACTCGCCGACGGAACCCTACGAGCAGTACTTC; CDR3aa: CASSYSPTEPYEQYF
d_gene: TRBD2; abundance: -; len: 16; j_gene: TRBJ2-1; v_gene: TRBV6-5; CDR3nt: TGTGCCAGCAGTTATCAGACTAGCGGGGGGGCTCTTAAGCAGTTCTTC; CDR3aa: CASSYQTSGGALKQFF
d_gene: -; abundance: -; len: 15; j_gene: TRBJ1-2; v_gene: TRBV6-1; CDR3nt: TGTGCCTGCCCGGGACGGCTTGGGGGAAACTATGGCTACACCTTC; CDR3aa: CACPGRLGGNYGYTF
d_gene: -; abundance: -; len: 15; j_gene: TRBJ2-5; v_gene: TRBV6-5; CDR3nt: TGTGCCAGCAGTAGCCCCTCGGGGGCGGAAGAGACCCAGTACTTC; CDR3aa: CASSSPSGAEETQYF
d_gene: -; abundance: few; len: 13; j_gene: TRBJ2-2; v_gene: TRBV7-3; CDR3nt: TGTGCCAGCAGCCAACAGATTACCGGGGAGCTGTTTTTT; CDR3aa: CASSQQITGELFF
d_gene: TRBD1; abundance: -; len: 16; j_gene: TRBJ1-1; v_gene: TRBV5-1; CDR3nt: TGCGCCAGCAGCCAACAACAGGGGGGGATGAACACTGAAGCTTTCTTT; CDR3aa: CASSQQQGGMNTEAFF
d_gene: -; abundance: -; len: 13; j_gene: TRBJ1-1; v_gene: TRBV10-3; CDR3nt: TGTGCCATTATGCGAGATATCCACACTGAAGCTTTCTTT; CDR3aa: CAIMRDIHTEAFF
d_gene: -; abundance: -; len: 14; j_gene: TRBJ1-5; v_gene: TRBV7-9; CDR3nt: TGTGCCAGCAGCTTATCGGGCGGAAATCAGCCCCAGCATTTT; CDR3aa: CASSLSGGNQPQHF
d_gene: -; abundance: -; len: 13; j_gene: TRBJ1-2; v_gene: TRBV21-1; CDR3nt: TGTGCCAGCAGCAAAGACGGTCCGGGGGGCTACACCTTC; CDR3aa: CASSKDGPGGYTF
d_gene: -; abundance: -; len: 13; j_gene: TRBJ1-2; v_gene: TRBV4-1; CDR3nt: TGCGCCAGCAGCCAGGCCAGGGAGTATGGCTACACCTTC; CDR3aa: CASSQAREYGYTF
d_gene: -; abundance: -; len: 18; j_gene: TRBJ2-1; v_gene: TRBV27; CDR3nt: TGTGCCAGCAGTTTAGACCGCCTGGTGGCAGGGGATCACAATGAGCAGTTCTTC; CDR3aa: CASSLDRLVAGDHNEQFF
d_gene: -; abundance: -; len: 19; j_gene: TRBJ1-2; v_gene: TRBV13; CDR3nt: TGTGCCAGCAGCGGAGACAGGTCAATAAGGACTTCGCCTAACTATGGCTACACCTTC; CDR3aa: CASSGDRSIRTSPNYGYTF
d_gene: -; abundance: few; len: 11; j_gene: TRBJ2-5; v_gene: TRBV5-1; CDR3nt: TGCGCCAGCAGCTTGGAAGAGACCCAGTACTTC; CDR3aa: CASSLEETQYF
d_gene: -; abundance: -; len: 13; j_gene: TRBJ2-7; v_gene: TRBV6-6; CDR3nt: TGTGCCAGCAGTGGATTGTTGGGATCCGAGCAGTACTTC; CDR3aa: CASSGLLGSEQYF
d_gene: -; abundance: once; len: 13; j_gene: TRBJ1-6; v_gene: TRBV19; CDR3nt: TGTGCCAGTACCTTCGCCTATAATTCACCCCTCCACTTT; CDR3aa: CASTFAYNSPLHF
d_gene: TRBD2; abundance: once; len: 12; j_gene: TRBJ2-1; v_gene: TRBV6-6; CDR3nt: TGTGCCAGCAGCGCCACTAGCGATGAGCAGTTCTTC; CDR3aa: CASSATSDEQFF
d_gene: -; abundance: -; len: 13; j_gene: TRBJ1-2; v_gene: TRBV6-5; CDR3nt: TGTGCCAGCAGCTCACAGGGTCACTATGGCTACACCTTC; CDR3aa: CASSSQGHYGYTF
d_gene: -; abundance: -; len: 16; j_gene: TRBJ2-7; v_gene: TRBV5-6; CDR3nt: TGTGCCAGCAGCTTGGCCGGTCTGGAGTGGTCCTACGAGCAGTACTTC; CDR3aa: CASSLAGLEWSYEQYF
d_gene: -; abundance: -; len: 13; j_gene: TRBJ2-7; v_gene: TRBV29-1; CDR3nt: TGCAGCGTTGAGTGGTCGGGGCGCTACGAGCAGTACTTC; CDR3aa: CSVEWSGRYEQYF
d_gene: -; abundance: -; len: 15; j_gene: TRBJ1-2; v_gene: TRBV19; CDR3nt: TGTGCCAGTAGTATCGGTCCAGGCCAACGGCATGGCTACACCTTC; CDR3aa: CASSIGPGQRHGYTF
d_gene: -; abundance: few; len: 14; j_gene: TRBJ1-1; v_gene: TRBV7-9; CDR3nt: TGTGCCAGCAGCCCCCCCGGGTTGAACACTGAAGCTTTCTTT; CDR3aa: CASSPPGLNTEAFF
d_gene: TRBD2; abundance: once; len: 15; j_gene: TRBJ2-1; v_gene: TRBV10-2; CDR3nt: TGCGCCAGCAGTGGGGGGAGGGGCTCCTACAATGAGCAGTTCTTC; CDR3aa: CASSGGRGSYNEQFF
d_gene: TRBD1; abundance: -; len: 15; j_gene: TRBJ1-4; v_gene: TRBV6-5; CDR3nt: TGTGCCAGCAGCGAGGGACAGGGGAAGAGTGAAAAACTGTTTTTT; CDR3aa: CASSEGQGKSEKLFF
d_gene: -; abundance: -; len: 13; j_gene: TRBJ1-5; v_gene: TRBV29-1; CDR3nt: TGCAGCGTTGCTTCGACAAGAAATCAGCCCCAGCATTTT; CDR3aa: CSVASTRNQPQHF
d_gene: TRBD2; abundance: -; len: 16; j_gene: TRBJ2-2; v_gene: TRBV5-6; CDR3nt: TGTGCCAGCAGCTCACTAGCGGGGGACAACACCGGGGAGCTGTTTTTT; CDR3aa: CASSSLAGDNTGELFF
d_gene: -; abundance: -; len: 14; j_gene: TRBJ1-1; v_gene: TRBV2; CDR3nt: TGTGCCAGCGGAGGCCGGAACACAAACACTGAAGCTTTCTTT; CDR3aa: CASGGRNTNTEAFF
d_gene: -; abundance: once; len: 13; j_gene: TRBJ2-5; v_gene: TRBV11-3; CDR3nt: TGTGCCAGCAGCTCCGGGGGTGGCGAGACCCAGTACTTC; CDR3aa: CASSSGGGETQYF
d_gene: -; abundance: once; len: 16; j_gene: TRBJ1-5; v_gene: TRBV15; CDR3nt: TGTGCCACCAGCAGACGCCGGGACCGAGGGAGGCAGCCCCAGCATTTT; CDR3aa: CATSRRRDRGRQPQHF
d_gene: -; abundance: few; len: 14; j_gene: TRBJ1-3; v_gene: TRBV6-6; CDR3nt: TGTGCCAGCAGATACGGGACAACCGGAAACACCATATATTTT; CDR3aa: CASRYGTTGNTIYF
d_gene: TRBD2; abundance: once; len: 18; j_gene: TRBJ2-5; v_gene: TRBV19; CDR3nt: TGTGCCAGTAGTATATCGGCGGGGGGCAGGGTTAGCCAAGAGACCCAGTACTTC; CDR3aa: CASSISAGGRVSQETQYF
d_gene: TRBD1; abundance: -; len: 16; j_gene: TRBJ2-1; v_gene: TRBV27; CDR3nt: TGTGCCAGCAGTCAGGACAGGTCGTGGGGAAGAAATGAGCAGTTCTTC; CDR3aa: CASSQDRSWGRNEQFF
d_gene: -; abundance: -; len: 14; j_gene: TRBJ1-2; v_gene: TRBV2; CDR3nt: TGTGCCAGCAGTAAGGGGACCTCCCACGGGGGCTACACCTTC; CDR3aa: CASSKGTSHGGYTF
d_gene: -; abundance: -; len: 14; j_gene: TRBJ2-2; v_gene: TRBV2; CDR3nt: TGTGCCAGCAGCGGGGGACCGAACACCGGGGAGCTGTTTTTT; CDR3aa: CASSGGPNTGELFF
d_gene: -; abundance: -; len: 11; j_gene: TRBJ1-1; v_gene: TRBV7-9; CDR3nt: TGTGCCAGCAGCTTCGGCCCTGAAGCTTTCTTT; CDR3aa: CASSFGPEAFF
d_gene: -; abundance: -; len: 14; j_gene: TRBJ2-7; v_gene: TRBV6-1; CDR3nt: TGTGCCAGCAGTGAACTAGGACAGCACTACGAGCAGTACTTC; CDR3aa: CASSELGQHYEQYF
d_gene: TRBD2; abundance: -; len: 16; j_gene: TRBJ2-7; v_gene: TRBV18; CDR3nt: TGTGCCAGCTCACCGCCGGGACTAGCGTACTTGGGCGAGCAGTACTTC; CDR3aa: CASSPPGLAYLGEQYF
d_gene: TRBD2; abundance: -; len: 16; j_gene: TRBJ2-5; v_gene: TRBV4-3; CDR3nt: TGCGCCAGCAGCCAAGGGGCCTCGGGACTACAAGAGACCCAGTACTTC; CDR3aa: CASSQGASGLQETQYF
d_gene: -; abundance: -; len: 14; j_gene: TRBJ1-5; v_gene: TRBV5-1; CDR3nt: TGCGCCAGCAGCCCCGACAGCCCCAATCAGCCCCAGCATTTT; CDR3aa: CASSPDSPNQPQHF
d_gene: TRBD1; abundance: -; len: 15; j_gene: TRBJ1-4; v_gene: TRBV5-1; CDR3nt: TGCGCCAGCAGCACCGGGGACAGTTCTAATGAAAAACTGTTTTTT; CDR3aa: CASSTGDSSNEKLFF
d_gene: -; abundance: once; len: 15; j_gene: TRBJ2-2; v_gene: TRBV19; CDR3nt: TGTGCCAGTAGTGCTAACTTCCAGGGGTCGGGGGAGCTGTTTTTT; CDR3aa: CASSANFQGSGELFF
d_gene: -; abundance: once; len: 15; j_gene: TRBJ2-1; v_gene: TRBV5-1; CDR3nt: TGCGCCAGCAGCCCGGGGGACAGAAGGTACAATGAGCAGTTCTTC; CDR3aa: CASSPGDRRYNEQFF